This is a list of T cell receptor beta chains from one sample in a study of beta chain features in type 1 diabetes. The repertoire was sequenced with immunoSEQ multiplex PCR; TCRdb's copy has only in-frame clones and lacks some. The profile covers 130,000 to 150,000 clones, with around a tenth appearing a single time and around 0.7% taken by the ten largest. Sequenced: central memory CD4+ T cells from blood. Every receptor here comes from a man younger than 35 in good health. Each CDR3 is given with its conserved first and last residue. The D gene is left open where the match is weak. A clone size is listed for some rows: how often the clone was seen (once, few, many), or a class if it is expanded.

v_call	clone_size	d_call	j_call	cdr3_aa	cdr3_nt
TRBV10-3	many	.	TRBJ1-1	CAISESGGTEAFF	TGTGCCATCAGTGAGTCTGGGGGGACTGAAGCTTTCTTT
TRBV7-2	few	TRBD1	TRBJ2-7	CASSPDRGEIYEQYF	TGTGCCAGCAGTCCTGACAGGGGAGAGATCTACGAGCAGTACTTC
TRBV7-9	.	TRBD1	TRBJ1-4	CASSAGQGVNEKLFF	TGTGCCAGCAGCGCCGGACAGGGGGTTAATGAAAAACTGTTTTTT
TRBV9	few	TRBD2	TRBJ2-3	CASSVSGGGLGDTQYF	TGTGCCAGCAGCGTTTCGGGGGGGGGCCTGGGAGATACGCAGTATTTT
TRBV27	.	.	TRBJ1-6	CASAPFGGNNSPLHF	TGTGCCAGCGCCCCATTCGGGGGAAACAATTCACCCCTCCACTTT
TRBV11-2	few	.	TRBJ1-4	CASSLGRGSEKLFF	TGTGCCAGCAGCTTGGGCAGGGGATCCGAAAAACTGTTTTTT
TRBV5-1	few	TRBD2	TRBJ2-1	CASSPWGGEGNEQFF	TGCGCCAGCAGCCCTTGGGGGGGTGAAGGCAATGAGCAGTTCTTC
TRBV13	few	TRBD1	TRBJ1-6	CASSPGTGVLDSPLHF	TGTGCCAGCAGCCCCGGGACAGGGGTTTTGGATTCACCCCTCCACTTT
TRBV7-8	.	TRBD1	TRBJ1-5	CASSATGTGKAQPQHF	TGTGCCAGCAGCGCAACCGGGACAGGGAAGGCTCAGCCCCAGCATTTT
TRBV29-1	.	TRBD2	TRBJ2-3	CSVEASGGDTQYF	TGCAGCGTTGAGGCTAGCGGTGGAGATACGCAGTATTTT
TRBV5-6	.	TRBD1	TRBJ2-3	CASLPSGTGVDTQYF	TGTGCCAGCCTTCCCTCCGGGACAGGGGTGGATACGCAGTATTTT
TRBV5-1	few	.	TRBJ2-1	CASSFGGALDNEQFF	TGCGCCAGCAGCTTTGGGGGGGCTTTGGACAATGAGCAGTTCTTC
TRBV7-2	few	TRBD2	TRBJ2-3	CASSLRAGGTTDTQYF	TGTGCCAGCAGCTTAAGAGCGGGGGGCACCACAGATACGCAGTATTTT
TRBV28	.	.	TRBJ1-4	CASSLLGKAGEKLFF	TGTGCCAGCAGTTTATTAGGGAAGGCGGGTGAAAAACTGTTTTTT
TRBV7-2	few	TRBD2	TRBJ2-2	CASSLELAGAGELFF	TGTGCCAGCAGCTTAGAACTAGCGGGAGCCGGGGAGCTGTTTTTT
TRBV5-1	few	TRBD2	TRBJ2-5	CASRGGGSQETQYF	TGCGCCAGCAGGGGCGGGGGGTCCCAAGAGACCCAGTACTTC
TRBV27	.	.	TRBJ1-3	CASSPSMLVGHSGNTIYF	TGTGCCAGCAGTCCCTCTATGTTGGTCGGACACTCTGGAAACACCATATATTTT
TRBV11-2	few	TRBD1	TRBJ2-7	CASSPSFRGLTYEQYF	TGTGCCAGCAGCCCTTCTTTCAGGGGGCTAACCTACGAGCAGTACTTC
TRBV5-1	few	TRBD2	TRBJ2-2	CASSPRGLAETGELFF	TGCGCCAGCAGCCCGAGGGGACTAGCGGAAACCGGGGAGCTGTTTTTT
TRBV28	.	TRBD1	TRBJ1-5	CASSGQGGNQPQHF	TGTGCCAGCAGTGGACAGGGCGGTAATCAGCCCCAGCATTTT
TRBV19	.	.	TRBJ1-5	CASNPGFSQPQHF	TGTGCCAGTAATCCAGGGTTCTCTCAGCCCCAGCATTTT
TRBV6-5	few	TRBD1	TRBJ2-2	CASAGTGAGTGELFF	TGTGCCAGCGCCGGGACAGGGGCCGGCACCGGGGAGCTGTTTTTT
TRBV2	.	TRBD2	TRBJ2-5	CASSGISGGFHETQYF	TGTGCCAGCAGTGGGATTAGCGGGGGGTTTCATGAGACCCAGTACTTC
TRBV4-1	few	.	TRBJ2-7	CASSQDGGLSEQYF	TGCGCCAGCAGCCAAGACGGGGGGCTATCCGAGCAGTACTTC
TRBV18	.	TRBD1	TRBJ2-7	CASSPPDRGHEQYF	TGTGCCAGCTCACCCCCGGACAGGGGGCACGAGCAGTACTTC
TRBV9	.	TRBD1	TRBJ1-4	CASSVGDRDLFF	TGTGCCAGCAGCGTAGGGGACAGGGATCTGTTTTTT
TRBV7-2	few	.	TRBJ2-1	CASSPDSALYNEQFF	TGTGCCAGCAGCCCAGACTCCGCCCTCTACAATGAGCAGTTCTTC
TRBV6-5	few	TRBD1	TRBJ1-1	CASSPGTGYTEAFF	TGTGCCAGCAGTCCGGGGACAGGGTACACTGAAGCTTTCTTT
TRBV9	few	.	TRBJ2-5	CASSVAGVETQYF	TGTGCCAGCAGCGTAGCCGGGGTTGAGACCCAGTACTTC
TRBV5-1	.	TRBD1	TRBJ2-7	CASSLSLNRGSYEQYF	TGCGCCAGCAGCCTCTCTCTAAACAGGGGAAGCTACGAGCAGTACTTC
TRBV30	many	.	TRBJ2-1	CAWTAGAYNEQFF	TGTGCCTGGACGGCGGGGGCATACAATGAGCAGTTCTTC
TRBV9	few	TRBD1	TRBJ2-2	CASSVVGTGNGELFF	TGTGCCAGCAGCGTAGTCGGGACAGGGAACGGGGAGCTGTTTTTT
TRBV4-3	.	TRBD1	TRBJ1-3	CASSRDRAGNTIYF	TGCGCCAGCAGCCGAGACAGGGCTGGAAACACCATATATTTT
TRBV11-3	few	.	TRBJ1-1	CASSLHGKNTEAFF	TGTGCCAGCAGCTTGCACGGGAAGAACACTGAAGCTTTCTTT
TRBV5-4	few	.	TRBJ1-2	CASSLPPWEAGYTF	TGTGCCAGCAGCTTGCCCCCATGGGAGGCTGGCTACACCTTC
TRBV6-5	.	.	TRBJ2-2	CASSWDSTGELFF	TGTGCCAGCAGTTGGGACTCTACCGGGGAGCTGTTTTTT
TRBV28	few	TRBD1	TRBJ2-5	CASRSGQGPRETQYF	TGTGCCAGCAGATCTGGACAGGGTCCAAGAGAGACCCAGTACTTC
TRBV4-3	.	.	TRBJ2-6	CASSQDRAGSSGANVLTF	TGCGCCAGCAGCCAAGATCGGGCGGGGTCCTCTGGGGCCAACGTCCTGACTTTC
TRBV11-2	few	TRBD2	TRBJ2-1	CASRTPRGDAYNEQFF	TGTGCCAGCAGAACCCCCCGGGGGGACGCTTACAATGAGCAGTTCTTC
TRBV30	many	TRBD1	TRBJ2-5	CAWDRVQETQYF	TGTGCCTGGGACAGGGTCCAAGAGACCCAGTACTTC
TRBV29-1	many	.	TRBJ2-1	CSVERTDNEQFF	TGCAGCGTTGAGAGGACAGACAATGAGCAGTTCTTC
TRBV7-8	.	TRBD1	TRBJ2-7	CASSAHRDRSSYEQYF	TGTGCCAGCAGCGCCCACCGGGACAGGAGCTCCTACGAGCAGTACTTC
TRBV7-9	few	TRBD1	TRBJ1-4	CASSEQGAKDEKLFF	TGTGCCAGCAGCGAACAGGGGGCGAAGGATGAAAAACTGTTTTTT
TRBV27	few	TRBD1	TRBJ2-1	CASSPRTGRDFNEQFF	TGTGCCAGCAGTCCGCGGACAGGGCGGGATTTCAATGAGCAGTTCTTC
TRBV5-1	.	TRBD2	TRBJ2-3	CASSLVGTSGGTDTQYF	TGCGCCAGCAGCTTGGTAGGGACTAGCGGGGGCACAGATACGCAGTATTTT
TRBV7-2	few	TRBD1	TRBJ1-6	CASSPRGTGQYSPLHF	TGTGCCAGCAGCCCGCGAGGCACGGGACAGTATTCACCCCTCCACTTT
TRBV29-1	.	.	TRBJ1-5	CSVGGDGGHQPQHF	TGCAGCGTTGGGGGGGACGGAGGCCATCAGCCCCAGCATTTT
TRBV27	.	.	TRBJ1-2	CASSSLTDYNYGYTF	TGTGCCAGCAGTAGCCTCACGGACTATAACTATGGCTACACCTTC
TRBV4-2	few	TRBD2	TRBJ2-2	CASSQSLLGGGNTGELFF	TGTGCCAGCAGCCAATCTCTTCTTGGCGGGGGGAACACCGGGGAGCTGTTTTTT
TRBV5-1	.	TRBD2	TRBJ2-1	CASSLVLAGGGEQFF	TGCGCCAGCAGCTTGGTACTAGCGGGGGGCGGTGAGCAGTTCTTC
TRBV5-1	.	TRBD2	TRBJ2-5	CASSVAGAIQETQYF	TGCGCCAGCTCCGTAGCGGGGGCTATCCAAGAGACCCAGTACTTC
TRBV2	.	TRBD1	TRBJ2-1	CASSEPGQGKQFF	TGTGCCAGCAGTGAACCGGGACAGGGTAAGCAGTTCTTC
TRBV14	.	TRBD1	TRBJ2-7	CASSQGGLRTGVREQYF	TGTGCCAGCAGCCAAGGCGGGTTGAGGACAGGGGTAAGGGAGCAGTACTTC
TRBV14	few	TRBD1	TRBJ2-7	CASSQGGTETYEQYF	TGTGCCAGCAGCCAAGGGGGGACAGAGACCTACGAGCAGTACTTC
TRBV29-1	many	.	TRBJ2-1	CSGRDNEQFF	TGCAGCGGCCGGGACAATGAGCAGTTCTTC
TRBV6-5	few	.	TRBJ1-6	CASSYDITALNSPLHF	TGTGCCAGCAGTTACGACATCACAGCTCTCAATTCACCCCTCCACTTT
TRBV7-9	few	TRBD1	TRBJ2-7	CASSLPAGGNEQYF	TGTGCCAGCAGCTTACCGGCAGGGGGCAACGAGCAGTACTTC
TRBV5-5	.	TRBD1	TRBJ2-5	CASSSGQKETQYF	TGTGCCAGCAGCTCGGGACAGAAAGAGACCCAGTACTTC
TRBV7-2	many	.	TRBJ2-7	CASSVGQFYEQYF	TGTGCCAGCAGCGTTGGACAGTTCTACGAGCAGTACTTC
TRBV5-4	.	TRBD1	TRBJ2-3	CASSPAGGGTDTQYF	TGTGCCAGCAGCCCGGCAGGGGGCGGCACAGATACGCAGTATTTT